The 18 T cell receptor beta chains below all came from one sample that was sequenced in a study of cytomegalovirus exposure and HLA in healthy donors. The PCR had 60 Vbeta and 13 Jbeta primers. Profiling relied on immunoSEQ multiplex PCR, and the TCRdb table lists in-frame clones only, not all of them. The sample contains 130,000 or so clones, around 79% of which appear only once. Source material: PBMCs. The receptors come from a woman aged 40 to 50 in good health and CMV-seropositive.

This chain joins TRBV18 and TRBJ2-5, with a tentative D call TRBD1 (6 bases). The CDR3 sequence is 15 residues long. In germline, CDR1 is KGHSH, CDR2 LQKENI. V gave up 1 base and J gave up 5 bases, with 14 bases separating them. CDR3 in DNA: TGTGCCAGCTCACCACAAACAGGGCCGTTGGAGACCCAGTACTTC. This translates into CASSPQTGPLETQYF.

The CDR3 DNA follows: TGTGCCAGCAGCAGACAGGGTAGGGATGAAAAACTGTTTTTT. This codes for CASSRQGRDEKLFF. The chain combines TRBV27 with TRBJ1-4, with TRBD1 matching 7 bases. In germline, CDR1 is MNHEY, CDR2 SMNVEV (reference sequence). This CDR3 is built from 14 residues. The J segment lost 6 bases and the V segment lost 6 bases, leaving 7 bases of the junction unmatched.

This clone came up a few times. The chain is built from TRBV5-4 and TRBJ2-5, with 10 bases lining up with TRBD2. The V segment lost 0 bases and the J segment 11 bases; nucleotides outside the gene matches: 7. CDR3 size: 14 residues. From germline, CDR1 is SGHNT and CDR2 YYREEE (reference sequence). CDR3 DNA: TGTGCCAGCAGCTTGGGTACTAGCGGGATGGAGCAGTACTTC. Residues: CASSLGTSGMEQYF.

This clone was seen more than once but under ten times. The chain has TRBV28 and TRBJ1-2; 10 bases are a match to TRBD1. CDR1 and CDR2 from the germline V gene are MDHEN and SYDVKM. The CDR3 spans 15 residues. With V trimmed by 5 bases and J by 6 bases, 9 bases remained unmatched. The CDR3 here is CASSPGDRGVDGYTF. CDR3 DNA sequence: TGTGCCAGCAGTCCGGGGGACAGGGGAGTCGATGGCTACACCTTC.

The gene calls are TRBV15 and TRBJ1-1; D call uncertain. Trimming took 0 bases from V and 4 from J, leaving 9 bases between them. The CDR3 is 14 amino acids. Germline assignment: CDR1 LNHNV and CDR2 YYDKDF (reference sequence). DNA of the CDR3: TGTGCCACCAGCAGAGATGCAGGTAGCACTGAAGCTTTCTTT. Translating gives CATSRDAGSTEAFF.

The rearrangement joins TRBV7-9 to TRBJ1-3, with a possible D match to TRBD1 (6 bases). The CDR3 totals 15 residues. Germline values: CDR1 SEHNR, CDR2 FQNEAQ (reference sequence). Trimming removed 1 base at V and 0 bases at J, with 7 bases between. The CDR3 DNA reads as TGTGCCAGCAGCTTAGTCAGGGGCTCTGGAAACACCATATATTTT. Translation: CASSLVRGSGNTIYF.

V and J are TRBV23-1 and TRBJ1-1; D unresolved. TRBV23-1 is placed among ORFs of uncertain function. V was pared by 8 bases and J by 0 bases, with 16 bases between. The CDR3 spans 15 residues. CDR3 DNA: TGCGCCAGCCCCGTGGAGGGTCTGATGAACACTGAAGCTTTCTTT. It specifies CASPVEGLMNTEAFF.

The chain combines TRBV18 with TRBJ1-5, with D hard to call. V was clipped by 6 bases and J by 4 bases, with 10 bases between them. CDR3 size: 13 residues. Germline V CDR1 and CDR2: KGHSH, LQKENI. CDR3 loop: CASSPAGNQPQHF. The CDR3 coding sequence is TGTGCCAGCTCGCCTGCGGGGAATCAGCCCCAGCATTTT.

The chain employs TRBV5-4 and TRBJ2-3; 8 bases line up with TRBD2. Germline trimming cut 4 bases from V and 4 bases from J; bases unmatched to any gene: 8. The germline CDR1 and CDR2 sequences are SGHNT and YYREEE (reference sequence). This CDR3 spans 15 amino acids. CDR3 region: CASSPSGRGADTQYF. The CDR3 region has the DNA TGTGCCAGCAGCCCCAGCGGGAGAGGAGCAGATACGCAGTATTTT.

CDR3 nucleotide sequence: TGTGCCAGCAGCTTAGAACAGGGAATTGGCTACACCTTC. Translation: CASSLEQGIGYTF. The chain joins TRBV7-2 to TRBJ1-2; D possibly corresponds to TRBD1 (6 bases). Germline lookup yields CDR1 SGHTA and CDR2 FQGNSA. The length of the CDR3 is 13 residues. V gave up 1 base and J gave up 7 bases, with 10 bases separating them. The full variable domain, rest sourced from reference TRBV7-2 and TRBJ1-2, is GAGVSQSPSNKVTEKGKDVELRCDPISGHTALYWYRQSLGQGLEFLIYFQGNSAPDKSGLPSDRFSAERTGGSVSTLTIQRTQQEDSAVYLCASSLEQGIGYTFGSGTRLTVV.

This sequence joins TRBV14 and TRBJ2-5; 8 nucleotides match TRBD1. The CDR3 length is 14 residues. Germline V gene data show CDR1 as SGHDN and CDR2 as FVKESK. The V segment lost 6 bases and the J segment 0 bases; nucleotides outside the gene matches: 3. This CDR3 reads CASSGDRYQETQYF. CDR3 coding DNA: TGTGCCAGCAGTGGGGACAGGTACCAAGAGACCCAGTACTTC.

The chain is built from TRBV5-4 and TRBJ2-1; 7 bases match TRBD2. CDR1 SGHNT and CDR2 YYREEE come from the germline V gene (reference sequence). This CDR3 comprises 16 residues. J lost 7 bases, V lost 0 bases, and 10 bases had no gene match. This chain's CDR3 is CASSLAAGASWNEQFF. The CDR3 DNA is TGTGCCAGCAGCTTGGCCGCGGGAGCCTCTTGGAATGAGCAGTTCTTC. Full variable domain (remainder filled in from reference TRBV5-4 and TRBJ2-1): ETGVTQSPTHLIKTRGQQVTLRCSSQSGHNTVSWYQQALGQGPQFIFQYYREEENGRGNFPPRFSGLQFPNYSSELNVNALELDDSALYLCASSLAAGASWNEQFFGPGTRLTVL.

This clone was seen only once. The chain couples TRBV7-9 to TRBJ1-1; 7 bases agree with TRBD1. CDR3 size: 19 residues. V lost 5 bases, J lost 1 base, and 19 bases stayed unmatched. Germline V lookup: CDR1 SEHNR, CDR2 FQNEAQ (reference sequence). The CDR3 spells CASSPTRQGGILQNTEAFF. CDR3 nucleotides: TGTGCCAGCAGCCCCACCCGACAGGGAGGAATTCTGCAGAACACTGAAGCTTTCTTT. Full variable domain (outside the CDR3, taken from reference TRBV7-9 and TRBJ1-1): DTGVSQNPRHKITKRGQNVTFRCDPISEHNRLYWYRQTLGQGPEFLTYFQNEAQLEKSRLLSDRFSAERPKGSFSTLEIQRTEQGDSAMYLCASSPTRQGGILQNTEAFFGQGTRLTVV.

The chain combines TRBV7-2 with TRBJ1-1; TRBD1 matches at 10 bases. Looked up from germline, CDR1 is SGHTA and CDR2 is FQGNSA. The J segment lost 8 bases and the V segment lost 7 bases, leaving 10 bases of the junction unmatched. This CDR3 comprises 14 residues. CDR3 sequence reads: CASTPDRGVGEAFF. CDR3 sequence (DNA): TGTGCCAGCACACCGGACAGGGGGGTCGGCGAAGCTTTCTTT.

This clone was observed a handful of times. This chain joins TRBV27 and TRBJ1-2; 8 nucleotides line up with TRBD1. Germline loops: CDR1 MNHEY, CDR2 SMNVEV (reference sequence). J was trimmed by 4 bases and V by 5 bases; bases with no gene match: 9. This CDR3 spans 15 amino acids. DNA of the CDR3: TGTGCCAGCAGTGCAAACAGGGGGGCTAGCTATGGCTACACCTTC. Protein sequence: CASSANRGASYGYTF.

As for this clone: One end of the junction varies from germline; a read error may be responsible. The chain recombines TRBV28 with TRBJ2-7, with TRBD1 matching 12 bases. The germline V gene has CDR1 MDHEN and CDR2 SYDVKM. The CDR3 is 15 amino acids. The CDR3 protein is CAGSRAGTGGSEQYF. CDR3 DNA: TGTGCCGGCAGTCGAGCCGGGACAGGGGGCTCCGAGCAGTACTTC.

This clone was detected once. J is TRBJ2-6 and V is TRBV5-1; 11 bases are shared with TRBD2. CDR3 size: 18 residues. The J segment lost 0 bases and the V segment lost 4 bases, leaving 6 bases of the junction unmatched. In germline, CDR1 is SGHRS, CDR2 YFSETQ. This CDR3 reads CASSPGLAGDSGANVLTF. The CDR3 DNA reads as TGCGCCAGCAGCCCTGGACTAGCGGGTGACTCTGGGGCCAACGTCCTGACTTTC.

The V and J genes are TRBV19 and TRBJ2-6; the match to TRBD1 covers 7 bases. In germline, CDR1 is LNHDA, CDR2 SQIVND (reference sequence). The CDR3 consists of 17 residues. Germline trimming cut 5 bases from V and 0 bases from J; bases unmatched to any gene: 7. In DNA form, the CDR3 reads TGTGCCAGTAGTTCCGGGACAGATTACTCTGGGGCCAACGTCCTGACTTTC. Translated, it gives CASSSGTDYSGANVLTF. Full variable domain (remainder filled in from reference TRBV19 and TRBJ2-6): DGGITQSPKYLFRKEGQNVTLSCEQNLNHDAMYWYRQDPGQGLRLIYYSQIVNDFQKGDIAEGYSVSREKKESFPLTVTSAQKNPTAFYLCASSSGTDYSGANVLTFGAGSRLTVL.